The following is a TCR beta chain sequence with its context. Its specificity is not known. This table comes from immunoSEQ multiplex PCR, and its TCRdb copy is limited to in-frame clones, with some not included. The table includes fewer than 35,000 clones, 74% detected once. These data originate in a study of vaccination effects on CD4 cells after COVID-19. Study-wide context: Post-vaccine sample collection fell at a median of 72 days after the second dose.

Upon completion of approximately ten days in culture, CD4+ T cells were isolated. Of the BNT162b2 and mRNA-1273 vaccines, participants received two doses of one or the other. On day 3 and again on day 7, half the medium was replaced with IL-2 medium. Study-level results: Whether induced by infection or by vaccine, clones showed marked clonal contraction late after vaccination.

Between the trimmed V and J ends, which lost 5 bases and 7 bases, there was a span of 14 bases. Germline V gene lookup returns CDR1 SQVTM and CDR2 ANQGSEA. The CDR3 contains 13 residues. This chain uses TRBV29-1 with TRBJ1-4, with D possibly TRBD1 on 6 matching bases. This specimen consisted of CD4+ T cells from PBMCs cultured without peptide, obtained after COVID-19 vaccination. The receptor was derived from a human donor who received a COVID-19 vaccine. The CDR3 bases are TGCAGCGTTTCTAGGGGGGGAGGTGAAAAACTGTTTTTT. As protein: CSVSRGGGEKLFF.